This entry concerns a single TCR beta chain. These data come from a study of cytomegalovirus exposure and HLA in healthy donors. The V and J ends lost 0 bases and 4 bases respectively, with 8 bases between them. CDR1 is SGDLS, CDR2 YYNGEE, per germline. The CDR3 has 14 amino acids. Amplification used 60 Vbeta primers and 13 Jbeta primers. Assay used: immunoSEQ multiplex PCR; TCRdb lists only in-frame clones, some missing. The sample has 100,000 to 150,000 clones, 65% to 80% seen once. The sequencing sample was made of PBMCs. The receptor was isolated from a woman in her thirties or forties in good health and CMV-seropositive. The genes are TRBV9 and TRBJ1-3; D gene uncertain. The CDR3 DNA reads TGTGCCAGCAGCGTAGGCGATTTCGGAAACACCATATATTTT. Its protein is CASSVGDFGNTIYF.